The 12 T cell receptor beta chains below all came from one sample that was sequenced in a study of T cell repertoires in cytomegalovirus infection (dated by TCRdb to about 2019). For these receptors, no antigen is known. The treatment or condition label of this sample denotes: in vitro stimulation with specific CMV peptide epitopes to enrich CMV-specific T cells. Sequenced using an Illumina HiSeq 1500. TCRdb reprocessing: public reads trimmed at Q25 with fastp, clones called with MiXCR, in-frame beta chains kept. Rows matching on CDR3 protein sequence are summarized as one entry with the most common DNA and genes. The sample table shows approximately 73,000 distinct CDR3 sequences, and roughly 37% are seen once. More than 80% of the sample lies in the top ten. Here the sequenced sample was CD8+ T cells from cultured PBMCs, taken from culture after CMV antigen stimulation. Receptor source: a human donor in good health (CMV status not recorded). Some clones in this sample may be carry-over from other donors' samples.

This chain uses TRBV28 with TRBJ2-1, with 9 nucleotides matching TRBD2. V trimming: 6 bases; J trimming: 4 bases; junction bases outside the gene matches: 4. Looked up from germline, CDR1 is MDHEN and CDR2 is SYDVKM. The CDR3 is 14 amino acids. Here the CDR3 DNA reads TGTGCCAGCAGGAAGCGGGGGGAATACAATGAGCAGTTCTTC. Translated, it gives CASRKRGEYNEQFF.

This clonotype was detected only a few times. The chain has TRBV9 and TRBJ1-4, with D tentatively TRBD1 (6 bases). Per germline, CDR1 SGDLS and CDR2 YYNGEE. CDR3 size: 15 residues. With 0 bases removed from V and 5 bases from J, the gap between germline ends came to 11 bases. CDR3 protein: CASSVGGQGNEKLFF. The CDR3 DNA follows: TGTGCCAGCAGCGTAGGGGGACAAGGGAATGAAAAACTGTTTTTT.

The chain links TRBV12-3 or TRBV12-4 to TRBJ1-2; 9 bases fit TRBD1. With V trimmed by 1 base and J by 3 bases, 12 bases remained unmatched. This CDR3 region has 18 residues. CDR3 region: CASSLGDRAHLPYYGYTF. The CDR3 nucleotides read TGTGCCAGCAGTTTAGGGGACAGGGCCCACCTCCCCTACTATGGCTACACCTTC.

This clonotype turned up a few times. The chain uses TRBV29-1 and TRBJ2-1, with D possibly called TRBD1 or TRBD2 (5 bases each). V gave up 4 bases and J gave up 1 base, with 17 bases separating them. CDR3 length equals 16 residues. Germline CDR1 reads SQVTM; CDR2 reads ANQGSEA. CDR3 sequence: CSVAGTTGLSYNEQFF. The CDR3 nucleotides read TGCAGCGTTGCGGGGACGACGGGTTTGTCCTACAATGAGCAGTTCTTC.

In DNA, the CDR3 is TGTGCCAGCAGTTTTAATCCAGCTTATCAGCCCCAGCATTTT. It is translated as CASSFNPAYQPQHF. The rearrangement joins TRBV27 to TRBJ1-5; D gene uncertain. Trimming stripped 3 bases from V and 5 bases from J, with 11 bases between. The CDR3 length is 14 residues. Germline lookup yields CDR1 MNHEY and CDR2 SMNVEV (reference sequence).

CDR3 in amino acids: CASSLGGTSNYGYTF. CDR3 nucleotides: TGTGCCAGCAGCTTGGGGGGTACATCAAACTATGGCTACACCTTC. V and J are TRBV5-6 and TRBJ1-2; D gene uncertain. The germline CDR1 and CDR2 sequences are SGHDT and YYEEEE. The CDR3 runs to 15 residues. The V end was cut by 0 bases, the J end by 2 bases, with 11 bases between.

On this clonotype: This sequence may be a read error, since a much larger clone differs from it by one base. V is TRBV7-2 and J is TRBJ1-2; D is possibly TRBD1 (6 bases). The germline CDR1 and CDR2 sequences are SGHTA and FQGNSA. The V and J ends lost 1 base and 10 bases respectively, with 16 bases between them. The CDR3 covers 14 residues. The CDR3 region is CASSLGVGALDYTF. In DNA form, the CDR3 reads TGTGCCAGCAGCTTAGGAGTGGGGGCTCTTGACTACACCTTC.

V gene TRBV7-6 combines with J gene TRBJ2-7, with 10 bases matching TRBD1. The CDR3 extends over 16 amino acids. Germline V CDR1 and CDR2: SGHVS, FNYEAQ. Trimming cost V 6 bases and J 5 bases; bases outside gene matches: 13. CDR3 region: CASRTYRDRGRNEQYF. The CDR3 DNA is TGTGCCAGCAGAACCTACCGGGACAGGGGAAGGAACGAGCAGTACTTC.

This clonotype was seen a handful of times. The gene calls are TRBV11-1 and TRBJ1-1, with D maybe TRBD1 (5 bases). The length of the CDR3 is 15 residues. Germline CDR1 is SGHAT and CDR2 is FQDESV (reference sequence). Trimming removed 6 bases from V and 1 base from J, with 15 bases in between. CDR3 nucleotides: TGTGCCAGCAGGCCATATGAGGGGAGGAACACTGAAGCTTTCTTT. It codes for CASRPYEGRNTEAFF. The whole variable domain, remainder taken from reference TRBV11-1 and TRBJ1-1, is EAEVAQSPRYKITEKSQAVAFWCDPISGHATLYWYRQILGQGPELLVQFQDESVVDDSQLPKDRFSAERLKGVDSTLKIQPAELGDSAMYLCASRPYEGRNTEAFFGQGTRLTVV.

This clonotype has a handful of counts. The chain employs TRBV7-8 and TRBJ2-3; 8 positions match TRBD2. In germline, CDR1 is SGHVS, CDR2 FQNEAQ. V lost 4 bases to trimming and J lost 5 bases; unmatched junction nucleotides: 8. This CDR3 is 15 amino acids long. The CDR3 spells CASSSRSGGLDTQYF. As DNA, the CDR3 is TGTGCCAGCAGCTCACGCAGCGGGGGATTAGATACGCAGTATTTT.

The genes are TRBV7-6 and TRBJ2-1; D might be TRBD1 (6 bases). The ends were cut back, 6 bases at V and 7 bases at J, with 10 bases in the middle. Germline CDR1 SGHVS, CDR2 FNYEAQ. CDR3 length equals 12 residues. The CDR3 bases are TGTGCCAGCAGGGGGCAGGGGAATGAGCAGTTCTTC. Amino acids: CASRGQGNEQFF.

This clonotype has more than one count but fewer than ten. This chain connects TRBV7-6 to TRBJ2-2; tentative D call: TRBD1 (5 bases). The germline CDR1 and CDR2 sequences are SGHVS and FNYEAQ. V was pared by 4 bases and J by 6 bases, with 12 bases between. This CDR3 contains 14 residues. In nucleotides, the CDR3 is TGTGCCAGCAGCTCGACAGTCTCGGCCGGGGAGCTGTTTTTT. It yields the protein CASSSTVSAGELFF.